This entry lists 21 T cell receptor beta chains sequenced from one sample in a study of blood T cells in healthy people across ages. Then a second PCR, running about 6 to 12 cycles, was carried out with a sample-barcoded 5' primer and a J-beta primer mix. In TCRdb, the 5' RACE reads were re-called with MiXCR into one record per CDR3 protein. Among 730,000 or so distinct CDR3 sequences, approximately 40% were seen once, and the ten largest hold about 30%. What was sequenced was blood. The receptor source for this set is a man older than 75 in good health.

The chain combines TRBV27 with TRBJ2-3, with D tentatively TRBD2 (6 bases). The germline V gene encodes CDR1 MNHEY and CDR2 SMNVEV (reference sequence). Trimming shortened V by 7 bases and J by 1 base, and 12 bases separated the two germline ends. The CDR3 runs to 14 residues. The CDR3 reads CASMSPGGTDTQYF. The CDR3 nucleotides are TGTGCCAGCATGAGCCCGGGGGGCACAGATACGCAGTATTTT.

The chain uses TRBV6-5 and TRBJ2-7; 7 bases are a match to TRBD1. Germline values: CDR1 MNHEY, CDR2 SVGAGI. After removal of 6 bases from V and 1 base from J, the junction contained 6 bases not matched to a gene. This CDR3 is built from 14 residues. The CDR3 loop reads CASSRGQFSYEQYF. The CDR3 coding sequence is TGTGCCAGCAGCCGGGGACAGTTTTCCTACGAGCAGTACTTC.

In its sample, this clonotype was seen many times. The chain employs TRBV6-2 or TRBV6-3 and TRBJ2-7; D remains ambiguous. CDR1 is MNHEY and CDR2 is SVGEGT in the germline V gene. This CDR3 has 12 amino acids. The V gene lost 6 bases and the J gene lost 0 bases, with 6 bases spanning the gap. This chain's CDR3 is CASSSHSYEQYF. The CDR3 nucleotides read TGTGCCAGCAGCTCCCACTCCTACGAGCAGTACTTC.

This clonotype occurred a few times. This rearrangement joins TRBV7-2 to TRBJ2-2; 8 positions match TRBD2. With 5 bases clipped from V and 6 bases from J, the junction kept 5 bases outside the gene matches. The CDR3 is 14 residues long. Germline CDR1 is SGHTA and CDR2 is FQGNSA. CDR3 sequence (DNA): TGTGCCAGCAGCGCTCGGGGGGGCCCCGGGGAGCTGTTTTTT. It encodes CASSARGGPGELFF.

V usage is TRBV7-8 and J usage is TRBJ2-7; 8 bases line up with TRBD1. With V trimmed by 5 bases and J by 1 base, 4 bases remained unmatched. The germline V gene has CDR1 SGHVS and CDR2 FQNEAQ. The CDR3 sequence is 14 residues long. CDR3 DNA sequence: TGTGCCAGCAGCGATAGACAGGGGTCCTACGAGCAGTACTTC. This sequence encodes CASSDRQGSYEQYF.

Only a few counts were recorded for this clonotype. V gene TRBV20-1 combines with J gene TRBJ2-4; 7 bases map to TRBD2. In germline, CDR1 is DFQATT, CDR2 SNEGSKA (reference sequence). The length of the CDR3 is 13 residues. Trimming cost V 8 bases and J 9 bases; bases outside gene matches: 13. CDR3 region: CSTTGGGRSIQYF. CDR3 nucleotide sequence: TGCAGTACTACTGGCGGGGGAAGAAGCATTCAGTACTTC.

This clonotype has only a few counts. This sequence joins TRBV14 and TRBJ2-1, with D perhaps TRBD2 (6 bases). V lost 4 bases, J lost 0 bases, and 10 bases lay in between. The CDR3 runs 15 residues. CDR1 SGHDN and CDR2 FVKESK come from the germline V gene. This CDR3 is CASSRLEFSYNEQFF. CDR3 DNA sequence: TGTGCCAGCAGCCGACTAGAATTCTCCTACAATGAGCAGTTCTTC. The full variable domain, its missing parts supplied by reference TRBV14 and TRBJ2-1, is EAGVTQFPSHSVIEKGQTVTLRCDPISGHDNLYWYRRVMGKEIKFLLHFVKESKQDESGMPNNRFLAERTGGTYSTLKVQPAELEDSGVYFCASSRLEFSYNEQFFGPGTRLTVL.

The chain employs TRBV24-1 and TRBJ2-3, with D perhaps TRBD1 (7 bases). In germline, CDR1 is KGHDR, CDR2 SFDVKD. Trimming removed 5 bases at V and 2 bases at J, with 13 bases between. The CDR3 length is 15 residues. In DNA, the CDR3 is TGTGCCACCAGTGCTCAGGGGGGATACACAGATACGCAGTATTTT. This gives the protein CATSAQGGYTDTQYF.

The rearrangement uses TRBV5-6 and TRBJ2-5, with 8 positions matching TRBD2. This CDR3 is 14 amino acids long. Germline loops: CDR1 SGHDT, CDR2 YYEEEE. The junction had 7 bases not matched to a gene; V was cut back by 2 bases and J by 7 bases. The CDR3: CASSFLGLEVTQYF. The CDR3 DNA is TGTGCCAGCAGCTTCCTGGGACTAGAGGTGACCCAGTACTTC.

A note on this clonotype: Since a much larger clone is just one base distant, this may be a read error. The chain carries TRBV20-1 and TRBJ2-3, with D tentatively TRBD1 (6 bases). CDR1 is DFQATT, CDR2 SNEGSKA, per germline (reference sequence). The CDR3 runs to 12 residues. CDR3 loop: CRARETGSTQYF. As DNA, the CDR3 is TGCAGGGCTAGAGAAACAGGGTCGACGCAGTATTTT.

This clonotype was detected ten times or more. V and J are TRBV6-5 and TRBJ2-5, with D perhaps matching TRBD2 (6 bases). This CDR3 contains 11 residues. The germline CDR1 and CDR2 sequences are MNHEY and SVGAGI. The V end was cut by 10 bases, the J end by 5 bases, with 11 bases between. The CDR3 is CAIGRGETQYF. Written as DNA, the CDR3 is TGTGCCATCGGCCGGGGGGAGACCCAGTACTTC.

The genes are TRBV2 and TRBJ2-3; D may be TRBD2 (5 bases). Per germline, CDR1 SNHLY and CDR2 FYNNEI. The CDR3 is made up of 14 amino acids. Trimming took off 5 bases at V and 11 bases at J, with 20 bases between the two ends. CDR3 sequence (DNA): TGTGCCAGCAGTAGCGCCTCCGGGGTAGTCGGGCAGTATTTT. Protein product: CASSSASGVVGQYF.

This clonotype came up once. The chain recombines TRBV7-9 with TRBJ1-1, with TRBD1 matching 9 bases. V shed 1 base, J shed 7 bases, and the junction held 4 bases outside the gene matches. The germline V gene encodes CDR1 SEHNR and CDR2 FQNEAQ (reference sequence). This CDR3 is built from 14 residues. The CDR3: CASSLVQGADEAFF. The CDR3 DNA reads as TGTGCCAGCAGCTTAGTACAGGGGGCCGATGAAGCTTTCTTT.

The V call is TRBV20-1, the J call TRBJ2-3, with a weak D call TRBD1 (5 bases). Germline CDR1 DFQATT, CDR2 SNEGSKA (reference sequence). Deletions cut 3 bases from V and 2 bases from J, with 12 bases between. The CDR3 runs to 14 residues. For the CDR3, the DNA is TGCAGTGCTAGTCTTCGACAGCTCACAGATACGCAGTATTTT. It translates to CSASLRQLTDTQYF.

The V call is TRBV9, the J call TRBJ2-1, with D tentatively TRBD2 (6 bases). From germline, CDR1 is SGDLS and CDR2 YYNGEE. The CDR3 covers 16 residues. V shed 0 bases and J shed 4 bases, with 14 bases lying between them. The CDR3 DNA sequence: TGTGCCAGCAGCGTAGGGGTGGGGGGACTTTACAATGAGCAGTTCTTC. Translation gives CASSVGVGGLYNEQFF.

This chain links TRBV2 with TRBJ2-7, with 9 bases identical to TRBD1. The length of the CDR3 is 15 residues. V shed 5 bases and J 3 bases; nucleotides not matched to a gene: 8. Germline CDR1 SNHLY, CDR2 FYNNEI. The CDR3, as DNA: TGTGCCAGCAGTCTACAGGGACAGGGCAACTACGAGCAGTACTTC. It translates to CASSLQGQGNYEQYF.

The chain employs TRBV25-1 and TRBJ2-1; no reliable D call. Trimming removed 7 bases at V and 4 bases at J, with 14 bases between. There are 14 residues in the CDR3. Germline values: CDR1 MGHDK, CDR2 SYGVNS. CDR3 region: CASIRESGYNEQFF. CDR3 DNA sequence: TGTGCCAGCATTAGAGAGAGTGGGTACAATGAGCAGTTCTTC.

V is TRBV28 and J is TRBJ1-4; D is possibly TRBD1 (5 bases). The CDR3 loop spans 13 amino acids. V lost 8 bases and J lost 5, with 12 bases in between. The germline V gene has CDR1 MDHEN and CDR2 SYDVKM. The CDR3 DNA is TGTGCCAGCCAGGGAGGGCCGAATGAAAAACTGTTTTTT. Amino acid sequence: CASQGGPNEKLFF.

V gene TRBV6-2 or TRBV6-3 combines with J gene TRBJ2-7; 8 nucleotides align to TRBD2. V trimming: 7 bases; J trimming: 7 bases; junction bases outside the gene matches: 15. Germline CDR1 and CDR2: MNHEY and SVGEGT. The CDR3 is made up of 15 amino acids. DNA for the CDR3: TGTGCCAGCAAAGATACTAGCGGAGGTTACAATGAGCAGTACTTC. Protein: CASKDTSGGYNEQYF.

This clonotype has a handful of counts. As DNA, the CDR3 is TGTGCCACCAGTGATCCCGGGTCCCTTCAGGGCAACGAGCAGTACTTC. The encoded protein is CATSDPGSLQGNEQYF. V usage is TRBV24-1 and J usage is TRBJ2-7, with D tentatively TRBD1 (5 bases). With 3 bases removed from V and 5 bases from J, the gap between germline ends came to 19 bases. Looked up from germline, CDR1 is KGHDR and CDR2 is SFDVKD. This CDR3 is 16 amino acids long.

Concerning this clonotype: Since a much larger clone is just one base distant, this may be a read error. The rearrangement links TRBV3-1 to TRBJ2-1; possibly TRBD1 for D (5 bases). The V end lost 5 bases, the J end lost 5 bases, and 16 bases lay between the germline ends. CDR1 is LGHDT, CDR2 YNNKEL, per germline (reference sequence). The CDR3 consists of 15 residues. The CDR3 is CASSKDKGYNNEQFF. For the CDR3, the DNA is TGTGCCAGCAGCAAGGACAAGGGGTACAACAATGAGCAGTTCTTC.